This T cell receptor beta chain is drawn from a study of T cell responses to AZD1222 COVID-19 vaccine. Trimming stripped 5 bases from V and 6 bases from J, with 13 bases between. From germline, CDR1 is SGHTA and CDR2 FQGTGA. The CDR3 runs to 13 residues. Measured with immunoSEQ multiplex PCR; TCRdb has only the in-frame clones, and not every one. This sample has around 120,000 clones, with around nine tenths found just once. The sample was peripheral blood, taken on day 0 of AZD1222 vaccination. The sequence was collected from an adult in good health. The chain couples TRBV7-3 to TRBJ1-1; D is uncertain. This CDR3 is CASSPRAGSEAFF. CDR3 DNA: TGTGCCAGCAGCCCGCGGGCGGGATCTGAAGCTTTCTTT.